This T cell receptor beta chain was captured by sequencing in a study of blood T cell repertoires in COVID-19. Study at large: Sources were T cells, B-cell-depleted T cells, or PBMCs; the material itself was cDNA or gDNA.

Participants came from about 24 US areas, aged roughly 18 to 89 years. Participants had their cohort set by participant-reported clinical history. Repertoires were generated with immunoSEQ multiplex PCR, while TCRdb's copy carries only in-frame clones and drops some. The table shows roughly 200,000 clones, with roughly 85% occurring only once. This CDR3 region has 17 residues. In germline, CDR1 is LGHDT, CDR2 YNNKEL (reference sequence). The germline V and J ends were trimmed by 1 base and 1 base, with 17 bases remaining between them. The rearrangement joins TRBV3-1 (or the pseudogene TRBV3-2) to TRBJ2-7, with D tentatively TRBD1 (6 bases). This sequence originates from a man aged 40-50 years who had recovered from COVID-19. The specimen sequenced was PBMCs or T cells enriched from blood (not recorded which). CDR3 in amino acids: CASSQVWTVQSSYEQYF. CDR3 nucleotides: TGTGCCAGCAGCCAAGTTTGGACAGTCCAATCGTCCTACGAGCAGTACTTC.